This TCR beta chain was profiled in a study of T cells in Graves' hyperthyroidism and ophthalmopathy. Study findings and constraints: Progression to ophthalmopathy was predicted a median of approximately seven months early. Blood shared most expanded thyroid clonotypes above 0.001.

Amplified TCR beta CDR3 regions derived from RNA transcripts. The TCR CDR3 first-round RT-PCR relied on the HTBI primer set. MiXCR, applied by TCRdb to the multiplex PCR reads, yields one record per CDR3 protein. The sample yields some 340,000 distinct CDR3 sequences, around 13% seen once. From germline, CDR1 is MDHEN and CDR2 SYDVKM. The CDR3 is made up of 14 amino acids. Losses at the gene ends were 8 bases for V and 7 bases for J; bases not matched to a gene: 9. This clonotype was recorded a few times. Its antigen is undetermined. The diagnostic basis comprised clinical symptoms, serum thyroxine and TRAb, thyroid ultrasound and orbital computed tomography.

The source material was blood. The receptor was derived from a middle-aged woman with Graves' ophthalmopathy. V gene TRBV28 combines with J gene TRBJ2-2; TRBD1 matches 8 bases. The DNA of the CDR3 is TGTGCCAGCGGCGGCAGGGGGCAAGGCGGGGAGCTGTTTTTT. It translates to CASGGRGQGGELFF.